This T cell receptor (beta chain) was profiled in a study of blood T cell repertoires in COVID-19. Across the whole study: Nucleic acid was either cDNA or gDNA, and it came from T cells, B-cell-depleted T cells, or PBMCs.

TCRdb keeps only in-frame clones here, not all; method: immunoSEQ multiplex PCR. The sample yields 35,000 to 55,000 clones, more than 85% seen once. The V end was cut by 3 bases, the J end by 6 bases, with 5 bases between. The CDR3 is made up of 12 amino acids. This TCR came from a human donor in a cohort sampled during active COVID-19. The chain joins TRBV12-3 or TRBV12-4 to TRBJ2-2, with D unclear. The sequenced sample consisted of peripheral blood. Here the CDR3 reads CASSFLAGELFF. The CDR3 DNA reads as TGTGCCAGCAGTTTTCTAGCCGGGGAGCTGTTTTTT.